These T cell receptor beta chains were read from a single sample in a study of CD8 T cells in ankylosing spondylitis. In TCRdb, the 5' RACE reads were re-called with MiXCR into one record per CDR3 protein. Among around 150,000 distinct CDR3 sequences listed, about 16% were seen once. Source material: blood, either unsorted or a sorted T cell fraction (not recorded which). The receptors originated from a male donor with ankylosing spondylitis or in good health (not recorded which). CDR3s include the opening cysteine and the closing phenylalanine or tryptophan. Each record gives: J gene, V gene, clone size, D gene, CDR3 protein, CDR3 DNA. A D gene is named only where the DNA matches it firmly. Clone size is shown for a subset of rows, as once, few, many or a class of expanded clone.

J: TRBJ1-5
V: TRBV6-1
size: -
D: -
CDR3: CASSGQGDGNQPQHF
DNA: TGTGCCAGCAGTGGTCAAGGTGACGGCAATCAGCCCCAGCATTTT

J: TRBJ2-3
V: TRBV9
size: -
D: TRBD2
CDR3: CASSVVVGGPDTQYF
DNA: TGTGCCAGCAGCGTAGTGGTGGGAGGGCCAGATACGCAGTATTTT

J: TRBJ1-6
V: TRBV10-2
size: -
D: -
CDR3: CASLEGENEVPYNSPLHF
DNA: TGCGCCAGCCTTGAGGGGGAGAACGAGGTGCCCTATAATTCACCCCTCCACTTT

J: TRBJ2-7
V: TRBV5-1
size: many
D: TRBD1
CDR3: CASRGQGISYEQYF
DNA: TGCGCCAGCAGGGGACAGGGGATCTCCTACGAGCAGTACTTC

J: TRBJ2-2
V: TRBV13
size: -
D: TRBD1
CDR3: CASSYNRGEWDTGELFF
DNA: TGTGCCAGCAGCTATAACAGGGGAGAGTGGGACACCGGGGAGCTGTTTTTT

J: TRBJ2-1
V: TRBV3-1
size: many
D: -
CDR3: CASSQYGNEQFF
DNA: TGTGCCAGCAGCCAATACGGTAATGAGCAGTTCTTC

J: TRBJ2-4
V: TRBV12-3/TRBV12-4
size: many
D: -
CDR3: CASSSRLEHQYF
DNA: TGTGCCAGCAGTTCCCGACTGGAACATCAGTACTTC

J: TRBJ2-2
V: TRBV19
size: -
D: TRBD1
CDR3: CASRTNRGPGLTGELFF
DNA: TGTGCCAGTAGAACGAACAGGGGGCCGGGGCTCACCGGGGAGCTGTTTTTT

J: TRBJ2-1
V: TRBV28
size: -
D: -
CDR3: CASSFRTTRHHEQFF
DNA: TGTGCCAGCAGTTTCAGGACTACCCGTCACCATGAGCAGTTCTTC

J: TRBJ2-1
V: TRBV5-1
size: many
D: -
CDR3: CASSLSVPNNEQFF
DNA: TGCGCCAGCAGCTTGTCGGTGCCTAACAATGAGCAGTTCTTC

J: TRBJ2-1
V: TRBV3-1
size: -
D: TRBD2
CDR3: CASSQGAGAYNEQFF
DNA: TGTGCCAGCAGCCAAGGAGCGGGAGCTTACAATGAGCAGTTCTTC

J: TRBJ2-1
V: TRBV28
size: few
D: -
CDR3: CAVGDGQFF
DNA: TGTGCCGTGGGGGACGGGCAGTTCTTC

J: TRBJ2-2
V: TRBV3-1
size: many
D: -
CDR3: CASSQLRSTNTGELFF
DNA: TGTGCCAGCAGCCAACTGCGGTCGACGAACACCGGGGAGCTGTTTTTT

J: TRBJ1-2
V: TRBV5-1
size: many
D: -
CDR3: CASSLEAVDYGYTF
DNA: TGCGCCAGCAGCTTGGAGGCGGTGGACTATGGCTACACCTTC

J: TRBJ2-2
V: TRBV6-5
size: few
D: -
CDR3: CASSYSNRANTGELFF
DNA: TGTGCCAGCAGTTACTCGAATAGGGCTAACACCGGGGAGCTGTTTTTT

J: TRBJ1-4
V: TRBV27
size: -
D: -
CDR3: CASSLTDGEKLFF
DNA: TGTGCCAGCAGTTTAACCGACGGTGAAAAACTGTTTTTT

J: TRBJ2-7
V: TRBV29-1
size: many
D: -
CDR3: CSVEDPTPGRGEQYF
DNA: TGCAGCGTTGAAGATCCCACACCAGGGAGAGGCGAGCAGTACTTC

J: TRBJ2-3
V: TRBV12-3/TRBV12-4
size: many
D: -
CDR3: CASSIPGTDTQYF
DNA: TGTGCCAGCAGTATCCCAGGGACTGATACGCAGTATTTT

J: TRBJ2-7
V: TRBV5-1
size: -
D: -
CDR3: CASSLLTGIEQYF
DNA: TGCGCCAGCAGCTTGCTCACAGGGATCGAGCAGTACTTC

J: TRBJ1-3
V: TRBV5-6
size: -
D: -
CDR3: CASSFPPRKGNTIYF
DNA: TGTGCCAGCAGCTTTCCACCTCGCAAGGGAAACACCATATATTTT

J: TRBJ2-3
V: TRBV20-1
size: many
D: TRBD1
CDR3: CSAREGTASTDTQYF
DNA: TGCAGTGCTAGAGAGGGGACAGCTAGCACAGATACGCAGTATTTT

J: TRBJ2-2
V: TRBV23-1
size: few
D: -
CDR3: CASSQSRGRPSHGELFF
DNA: TGCGCCAGCAGTCAATCGCGGGGGCGTCCCTCCCACGGGGAGCTGTTTTTT

J: TRBJ2-2
V: TRBV7-7
size: -
D: TRBD2
CDR3: CASGTGGPGELFF
DNA: TGTGCCAGCGGGACGGGAGGGCCAGGGGAGCTGTTTTTT

J: TRBJ2-2
V: TRBV29-1
size: -
D: -
CDR3: CSVFPGATGELFF
DNA: TGCAGCGTTTTCCCAGGGGCCACCGGGGAGCTGTTTTTT

J: TRBJ2-5
V: TRBV10-3
size: -
D: -
CDR3: CAISGTDQETQYF
DNA: TGTGCCATCAGTGGGACGGATCAAGAGACCCAGTACTTC

J: TRBJ2-1
V: TRBV12-3/TRBV12-4
size: -
D: -
CDR3: CASKPWTASYNEQFF
DNA: TGTGCCAGCAAACCATGGACAGCCTCCTACAATGAGCAGTTCTTC

J: TRBJ2-5
V: TRBV10-3
size: many
D: -
CDR3: CAISGAGAVDETQYF
DNA: TGTGCCATCAGTGGGGCAGGGGCAGTTGACGAGACCCAGTACTTC

J: TRBJ2-7
V: TRBV28
size: -
D: -
CDR3: CASGDLMDYEQYF
DNA: TGTGCCAGCGGGGACCTAATGGACTACGAGCAGTACTTC

J: TRBJ2-1
V: TRBV20-1
size: -
D: TRBD2
CDR3: CSASPLLAGVGNEQFF
DNA: TGCAGTGCTAGTCCCCTCCTAGCGGGGGTGGGCAATGAGCAGTTCTTC

J: TRBJ2-3
V: TRBV11-2
size: many
D: -
CDR3: CASAAWKGGTDTQYF
DNA: TGTGCCAGCGCCGCGTGGAAGGGGGGCACAGATACGCAGTATTTT

J: TRBJ2-7
V: TRBV5-5
size: -
D: -
CDR3: CASSLGVLLWQYF
DNA: TGTGCCAGCAGCCTCGGGGTCCTCCTTTGGCAGTACTTC

J: TRBJ2-1
V: TRBV29-1
size: many
D: -
CDR3: CSVGPAPGARYNEQFF
DNA: TGCAGCGTTGGTCCCGCACCAGGCGCCCGCTACAATGAGCAGTTCTTC

J: TRBJ2-5
V: TRBV5-1
size: -
D: TRBD1
CDR3: CASSLTGDIQETQYF
DNA: TGCGCCAGCAGCTTAACAGGGGACATCCAAGAGACCCAGTACTTC

J: TRBJ2-7
V: TRBV10-3
size: -
D: -
CDR3: CAISDNAPGFLGEQYF
DNA: TGTGCCATCAGTGACAACGCCCCGGGATTCTTAGGGGAGCAGTACTTC

J: TRBJ1-5
V: TRBV28
size: -
D: -
CDR3: CASRHYHSNQPQHF
DNA: TGTGCCAGCAGACACTATCATAGCAATCAGCCCCAGCATTTT

J: TRBJ2-1
V: TRBV28
size: many
D: TRBD1
CDR3: CASSRIGTAVGNEQFF
DNA: TGTGCCAGCAGCAGGATCGGGACAGCGGTTGGGAATGAGCAGTTCTTC

J: TRBJ2-5
V: TRBV7-2
size: few
D: -
CDR3: CASSPSSSRETQYF
DNA: TGTGCCAGCAGCCCTAGTTCTAGCCGGGAGACCCAGTACTTC

J: TRBJ2-1
V: TRBV18
size: -
D: TRBD2
CDR3: CASSPERESNEQFF
DNA: TGTGCCAGCTCCCCGGAGCGGGAGTCGAATGAGCAGTTCTTC

J: TRBJ2-3
V: TRBV9
size: -
D: TRBD1
CDR3: CASSPRGPANTDTQYF
DNA: TGTGCCAGCAGCCCGAGGGGGCCAGCTAACACAGATACGCAGTATTTT

J: TRBJ1-2
V: TRBV24-1
size: -
D: TRBD1
CDR3: CATSDPLWDRGGYTF
DNA: TGTGCCACCAGTGATCCGCTTTGGGACAGGGGCGGCTACACCTTC

J: TRBJ1-1
V: TRBV5-1
size: few
D: -
CDR3: CASSFGGVGGTEAFF
DNA: TGCGCCAGCAGCTTTGGGGGGGTCGGAGGAACTGAAGCTTTCTTT

J: TRBJ2-7
V: TRBV7-9
size: few
D: TRBD2
CDR3: CASSRSGTDEQYF
DNA: TGTGCCAGCAGCCGAAGCGGGACGGATGAGCAGTACTTC

J: TRBJ1-2
V: TRBV28
size: many
D: -
CDR3: CASSLSSGHYGYTF
DNA: TGTGCCAGCAGTTTATCATCCGGACACTATGGCTACACCTTC

J: TRBJ1-1
V: TRBV5-1
size: many
D: -
CDR3: CASSLAGLSGGTEAFF
DNA: TGCGCCAGCAGCTTGGCAGGATTAAGTGGGGGCACTGAAGCTTTCTTT

J: TRBJ1-6
V: TRBV3-1
size: many
D: -
CDR3: CASSQDRASPLHF
DNA: TGTGCCAGCAGCCAAGATCGAGCTTCACCCCTCCACTTT

J: TRBJ1-2
V: TRBV5-1
size: few
D: TRBD1
CDR3: CASSTRQGPEGGYTF
DNA: TGCGCCAGCAGCACAAGACAGGGGCCCGAAGGCGGCTACACCTTC

J: TRBJ2-2
V: TRBV9
size: -
D: -
CDR3: CASSVEGFSAGELFF
DNA: TGTGCCAGCAGCGTAGAAGGTTTCTCTGCCGGGGAGCTGTTTTTT

J: TRBJ2-2
V: TRBV6-2/TRBV6-3
size: few
D: -
CDR3: CASSYERVGELFF
DNA: TGTGCCAGCAGTTACGAAAGGGTCGGGGAGCTGTTTTTT

J: TRBJ2-3
V: TRBV20-1
size: many
D: -
CDR3: CSAKAQTSTDTQYF
DNA: TGCAGTGCTAAAGCTCAAACTAGCACAGATACGCAGTATTTT

J: TRBJ2-7
V: TRBV4-2
size: -
D: TRBD2
CDR3: CARAVAGHSYEQYF
DNA: TGTGCCAGAGCGGTAGCGGGACACTCCTACGAGCAGTACTTC

J: TRBJ2-7
V: TRBV11-2
size: -
D: -
CDR3: CASGAGVDYEQYF
DNA: TGTGCCAGCGGCGCAGGAGTAGACTACGAGCAGTACTTC

J: TRBJ1-2
V: TRBV7-8
size: few
D: TRBD1
CDR3: CASSAYRGTYGYTF
DNA: TGTGCCAGCAGCGCCTACAGGGGAACTTATGGCTACACCTTC

J: TRBJ2-1
V: TRBV4-1
size: -
D: -
CDR3: CASSSYRDDDEQFF
DNA: TGCGCCAGCAGCTCCTACAGGGACGACGATGAGCAGTTCTTC

J: TRBJ2-1
V: TRBV7-8
size: -
D: -
CDR3: CASSFRQFYNEQFF
DNA: TGTGCCAGCAGCTTTCGACAGTTCTACAATGAGCAGTTCTTC